The source of this T cell receptor (beta chain) is a study of technical replicates of blood from a handful of donors. CDR1 ENHRY and CDR2 SYGVKD come from the germline V gene. The CDR3 sequence is 18 residues long. The trim removed 0 bases at V and 4 bases at J, leaving 12 bases unmatched. The method was immunoSEQ multiplex PCR; TCRdb's version includes in-frame clones alone and lacks a portion of them. The data show approximately 70,000 clones, 92% seen once. The TCR comes from a human donor in good health. The chain carries TRBV10-3 and TRBJ2-3; 8 bases are a match to TRBD2. Sequencing was carried out using T cells isolated from PBMCs. The CDR3 loop reads CAISESGVAGFSPDTQYF. As DNA, the CDR3 is TGTGCCATCAGTGAGTCCGGAGTAGCGGGATTCAGCCCAGATACGCAGTATTTT.